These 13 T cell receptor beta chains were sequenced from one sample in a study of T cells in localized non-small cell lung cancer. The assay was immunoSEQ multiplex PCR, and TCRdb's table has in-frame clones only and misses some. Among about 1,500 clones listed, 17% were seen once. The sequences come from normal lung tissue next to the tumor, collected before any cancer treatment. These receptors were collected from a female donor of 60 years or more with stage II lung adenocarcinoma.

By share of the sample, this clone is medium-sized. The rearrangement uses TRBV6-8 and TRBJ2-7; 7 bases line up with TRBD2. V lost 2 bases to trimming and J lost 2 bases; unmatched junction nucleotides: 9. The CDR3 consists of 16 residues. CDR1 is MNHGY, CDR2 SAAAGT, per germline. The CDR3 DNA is TGTGCCAGCAGTTACGGGGGACTAAAAGACACCTACGAGCAGTACTTC. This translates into CASSYGGLKDTYEQYF.

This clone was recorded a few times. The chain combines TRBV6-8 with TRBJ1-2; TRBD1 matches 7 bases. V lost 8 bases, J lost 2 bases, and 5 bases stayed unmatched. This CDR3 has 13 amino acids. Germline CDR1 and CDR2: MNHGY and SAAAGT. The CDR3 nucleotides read TGTGCCAGCCAGACAGGGCCAAACTATGGCTACACCTTC. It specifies CASQTGPNYGYTF.

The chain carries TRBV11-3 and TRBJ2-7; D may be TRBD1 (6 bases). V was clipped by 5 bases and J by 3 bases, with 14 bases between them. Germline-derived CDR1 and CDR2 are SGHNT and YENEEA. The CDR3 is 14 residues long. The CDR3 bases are TGTGCCAGCAGCCCCCAAGGGGGTAACTACGAGCAGTACTTC. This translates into CASSPQGGNYEQYF. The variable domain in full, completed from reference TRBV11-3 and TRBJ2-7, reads EAGVVQSPRYKIIEKKQPVAFWCNPISGHNTLYWYLQNLGQGPELLIRYENEEAVDDSQLPKDRFSAERLKGVDSTLKIQPAELGDSAVYLCASSPQGGNYEQYFGPGTRLTVT.

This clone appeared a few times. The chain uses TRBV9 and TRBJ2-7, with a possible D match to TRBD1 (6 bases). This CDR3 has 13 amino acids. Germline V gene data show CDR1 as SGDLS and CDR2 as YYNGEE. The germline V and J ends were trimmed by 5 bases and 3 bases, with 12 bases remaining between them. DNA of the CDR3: TGTGCCAGCAGTGAGGGACACTTCTACGAGCAGTACTTC. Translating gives CASSEGHFYEQYF. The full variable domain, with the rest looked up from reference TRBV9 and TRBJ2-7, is DSGVTQTPKHLITATGQRVTLRCSPRSGDLSVYWYQQSLDQGLQFLIQYYNGEERAKGNILERFSAQQFPDLHSELNLSSLELGDSALYFCASSEGHFYEQYFGPGTRLTVT.

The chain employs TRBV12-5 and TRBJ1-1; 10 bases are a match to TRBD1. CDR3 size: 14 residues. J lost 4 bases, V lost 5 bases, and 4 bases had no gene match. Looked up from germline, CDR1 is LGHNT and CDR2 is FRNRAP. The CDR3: CASGTGQGITEAFF. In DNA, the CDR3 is TGTGCTAGTGGTACGGGACAGGGGATCACTGAAGCTTTCTTT.

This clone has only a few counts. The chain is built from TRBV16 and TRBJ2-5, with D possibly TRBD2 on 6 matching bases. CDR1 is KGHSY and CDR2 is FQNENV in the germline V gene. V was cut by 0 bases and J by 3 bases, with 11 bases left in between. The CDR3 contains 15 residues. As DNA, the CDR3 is TGTGCCAGCAGCCAATCAGGCGGGATTAAAGAGACCCAGTACTTC. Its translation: CASSQSGGIKETQYF.

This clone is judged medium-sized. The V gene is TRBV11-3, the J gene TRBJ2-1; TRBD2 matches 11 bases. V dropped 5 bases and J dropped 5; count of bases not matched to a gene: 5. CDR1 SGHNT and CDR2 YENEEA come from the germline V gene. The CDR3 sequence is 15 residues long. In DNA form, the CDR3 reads TGTGCCAGCAGCCCTCAGACTAGCGGGAACAATGAGCAGTTCTTC. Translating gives CASSPQTSGNNEQFF.

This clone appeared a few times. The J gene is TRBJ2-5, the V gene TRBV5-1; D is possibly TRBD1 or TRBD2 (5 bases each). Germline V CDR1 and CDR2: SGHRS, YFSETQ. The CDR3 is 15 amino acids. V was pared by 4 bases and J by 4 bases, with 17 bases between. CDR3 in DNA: TGCGCCAGCAGCCCCGGGGACCGGAGAGGAGAGACCCAGTACTTC. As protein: CASSPGDRRGETQYF.

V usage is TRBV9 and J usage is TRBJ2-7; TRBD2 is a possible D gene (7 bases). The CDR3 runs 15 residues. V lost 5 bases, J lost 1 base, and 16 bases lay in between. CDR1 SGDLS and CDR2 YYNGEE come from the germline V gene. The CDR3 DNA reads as TGTGCCAGCAGGTTCGGGGGGCCGGCTTCCTACGAGCAGTACTTC. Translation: CASRFGGPASYEQYF.

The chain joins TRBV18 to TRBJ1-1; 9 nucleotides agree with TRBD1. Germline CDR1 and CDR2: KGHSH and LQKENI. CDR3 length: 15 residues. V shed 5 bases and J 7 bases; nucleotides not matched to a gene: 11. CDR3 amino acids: CASSKRDRVKNEAFF. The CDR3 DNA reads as TGTGCCAGCTCAAAAAGGGACAGGGTAAAAAATGAAGCTTTCTTT.

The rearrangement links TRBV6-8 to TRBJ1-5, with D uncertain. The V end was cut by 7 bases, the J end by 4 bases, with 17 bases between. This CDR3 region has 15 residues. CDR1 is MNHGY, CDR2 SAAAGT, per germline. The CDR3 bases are TGTGCCAGCATCGAGAAGAGGGTAGGGAATCAGCCCCAGCATTTT. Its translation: CASIEKRVGNQPQHF.

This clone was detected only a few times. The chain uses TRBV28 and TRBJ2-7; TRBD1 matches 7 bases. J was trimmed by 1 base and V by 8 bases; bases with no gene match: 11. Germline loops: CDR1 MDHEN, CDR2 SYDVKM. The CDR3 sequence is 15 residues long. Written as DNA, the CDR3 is TGTGCCAGCCAAATAGGGGGCTCTTCTTCCTACGAGCAGTACTTC. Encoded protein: CASQIGGSSSYEQYF.

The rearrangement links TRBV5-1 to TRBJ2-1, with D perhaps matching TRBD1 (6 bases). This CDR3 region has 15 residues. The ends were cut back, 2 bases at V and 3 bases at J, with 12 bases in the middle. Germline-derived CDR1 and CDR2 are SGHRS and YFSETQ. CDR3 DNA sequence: TGCGCCAGCAGCTTCGGGGACACAAGCTACAATGAGCAGTTCTTC. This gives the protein CASSFGDTSYNEQFF.